Sequencing of this TCR beta chain was carried out in a study of technical replicates of blood from several donors. Only in-frame clones appear in the TCRdb table, and some are missing; sequencing was by immunoSEQ multiplex PCR. Seen here are over 75,000 clones, approximately 94% observed once, and the top ten hold 0.22%. This clone has a handful of counts. Trimming removed 7 bases at V and 0 bases at J, with 13 bases between. CDR1 and CDR2 (germline): WSHSY, SAAADI. The CDR3 contains 15 residues. The chain employs TRBV10-2 and TRBJ1-5; D unresolved. The specimen sequenced was T cells isolated from PBMCs. This sequence originates from a human donor in good health. CDR3 in amino acids: CASTKGGYSNQPQHF. The CDR3 nucleotides are TGCGCCAGCACCAAGGGAGGGTATAGCAATCAGCCCCAGCATTTT.